This T cell receptor (beta chain) was obtained from a study of T cell responses to AZD1222 COVID-19 vaccine. In the study overall: Pooling covered second doses at about 4 or about 12 weeks.

TCRdb's table, derived via immunoSEQ multiplex PCR, lists solely in-frame clones and lacks some. The table records some 120,000 clones, 93% of them present only once. This CDR3 region has 14 residues. The V gene's germline CDR1 is MNHEY and CDR2 SVGAGI. The V gene lost 5 bases and the J gene lost 3 bases, with 14 bases spanning the gap. Specimen: peripheral blood, collected on day 0 of AZD1222 vaccination. The chain links TRBV6-5 to TRBJ2-7, with D perhaps TRBD1 or TRBD2 (5 bases each). This receptor was obtained from an adult in good health. CDR3 sequence: CASSRDPNYYEQYF. The DNA for the CDR3 is TGTGCCAGCAGTCGGGACCCGAACTACTACGAGCAGTACTTC.